This paragraph covers one T cell receptor beta chain sequence. The template was RNA from unsorted bulk tissue. This entry belongs to a study of tumor and adjacent non-tumor tissue in lung cancer. Whole-study context: Aged roughly 30 to 76 years, patients included 10 men and several women with stage I to III disease.

Germline CDR1 is SEHNR and CDR2 is FQNEAQ (reference sequence). This CDR3 contains 15 residues. Trimming at V came to 5 bases and at J to 0 bases, leaving 4 bases not matched to a gene. TCRbeta libraries were built with three rounds of nested PCR, modified from ARM-PCR. Using its own MiXCR run on the multiplex PCR reads, TCRdb lists one record per CDR3 protein. The sample contains some 90,000 distinct CDR3 sequences, 61% of which appear only once. Sequencing was carried out using lung tumor tissue. This clonotype was obtained from a man between 65 and 85 years old with non-small cell lung cancer. The chain employs TRBV7-9 and TRBJ2-3; 8 positions match TRBD1. The chain's CDR3 is CASSLGQGSTDTQYF. DNA of the CDR3: TGTGCCAGCAGCCTCGGACAGGGTAGCACAGATACGCAGTATTTT.